This is a list of T cell receptor beta chains from one sample in a study of high-grade serous ovarian cancer treatment subgroups. TCRdb's copy holds only in-frame clones and misses some; the assay was immunoSEQ multiplex PCR. The sample records approximately 5,000 clones, approximately 71% being singletons. Input material: tumor tissue. The receptors were sampled from a human donor with high-grade serous ovarian cancer. Each CDR3 is given with its conserved first and last residue. The D gene is left open where the match is weak. Size values are once, few and many counts, or a class for expanded clones, and some rows have none.

d_call	clone_size	v_call	j_call	cdr3_nt	cdr3_aa
TRBD2	once	TRBV28	TRBJ2-5	TGTGCCAGCAGTTACGGGGGTAGCGGGGACCAAGAGACCCAGTACTTC	CASSYGGSGDQETQYF
.	.	TRBV25-1	TRBJ1-2	TGTGCCAGCAGTGCAGGGGATTCTAACTATGGCTACACCTTC	CASSAGDSNYGYTF
TRBD2	.	TRBV7-2	TRBJ2-1	TGTGCCAGCAGCTTAGCCAGCGGGGGGGCCCTCAATGAGCAGTTCTTC	CASSLASGGALNEQFF
TRBD2	.	TRBV5-6	TRBJ2-1	TGTGCCAGCAGCTTTCGACTAGCGGACTACAATGAGCAGTTCTTC	CASSFRLADYNEQFF
TRBD1	once	TRBV18	TRBJ2-7	TGTGCCAGCTCATGGGACAGGGTCCGGGACGAGCAGTACTTC	CASSWDRVRDEQYF
.	.	TRBV6-1	TRBJ1-5	TGTGCCAGCAGTGAAATAGGGGGTTCAAATCAGCCCCAGCATTTT	CASSEIGGSNQPQHF
TRBD1	.	TRBV19	TRBJ1-5	TGTGCCAGCAGAGACAGGGGGAGTCAGCCCCAGCATTTT	CASRDRGSQPQHF
.	.	TRBV7-2	TRBJ1-2	TGTGCCAGCAGCTTAGCCCGGGTTGTTGGTGGCTACACCTTC	CASSLARVVGGYTF
TRBD2	.	TRBV11-2	TRBJ2-5	TGTGCCAGCAGCTTAGGAACCCTAGCGGGGGGTCAAGAGACCCAGTACTTC	CASSLGTLAGGQETQYF
TRBD1	.	TRBV6-5	TRBJ1-1	TGTGCCAGCAGCCCCGGGGGACAGAAAGCTTTCTTT	CASSPGGQKAFF
TRBD1	medium-sized	TRBV6-1	TRBJ1-6	TGTGCCAGCAGTGACAGGGGGCTCAATTCACCCCTCCACTTT	CASSDRGLNSPLHF
TRBD2	.	TRBV9	TRBJ2-3	TGTGCCAGCAGCGTAGGGCTAGCGGGGCCCACAGATACGCAGTATTTT	CASSVGLAGPTDTQYF
TRBD1	.	TRBV7-9	TRBJ1-3	TGTGCCAGCAGCTTTCCGGCAGGGGGGAGCTCTGGAAACACCATATATTTT	CASSFPAGGSSGNTIYF
TRBD2	.	TRBV7-9	TRBJ2-5	TGTGCCAGCAGCTTAGGGGGACTAGCGGCCGGGGCCCAGTACTTC	CASSLGGLAAGAQYF